The 10 T cell receptor beta chains given below trace back to one sample, sequenced in a study of T cells in Graves' hyperthyroidism and ophthalmopathy. RNA transcripts yielded amplified TCR beta CDR3 regions. Initially, a first-round RT-PCR of the TCR CDR3 employed the HTBI primer set. TCRdb recomputed calls from the multiplex PCR reads with MiXCR, one row per CDR3 protein. The table has 500,000 to 650,000 distinct CDR3 sequences, about 14% seen once. The specimen sequenced was blood. The receptors stem from a woman aged 45 to 65 with Graves' ophthalmopathy.

Ten or more counts support this clonotype. The V gene is TRBV3-1, the J gene TRBJ2-2, with TRBD2 matching over 7 bases. CDR1 and CDR2 (germline): LGHDT, YNNKEL (reference sequence). J lost 4 bases, V lost 0 bases, and 11 bases had no gene match. CDR3 length: 18 residues. The CDR3 nucleotides are TGTGCCAGCAGCCAAGACCCTTTTCTAGCGGCACTCACCGGGGAGCTGTTTTTT. Its protein product is CASSQDPFLAALTGELFF. The whole variable domain, remainder taken from reference TRBV3-1 and TRBJ2-2, is DTAVSQTPKYLVTQMGNDKSIKCEQNLGHDTMYWYKQDSKKFLKIMFSYNNKELIINETVPNRFSPKSPDKAHLNLHINSLELGDSAVYFCASSQDPFLAALTGELFFGEGSRLTVL.

The chain joins TRBV24-1 to TRBJ2-1, with a tentative D call TRBD2 (6 bases). This CDR3 is 13 amino acids long. Germline CDR1 and CDR2: KGHDR and SFDVKD. Trimming pared 4 bases from V and 8 bases from J, leaving 11 bases between. CDR3 sequence: CATSDPTSYEQFF. In DNA form, the CDR3 reads TGTGCCACCAGTGACCCGACTAGTTATGAGCAGTTCTTC.

At least ten counts were recorded for this clonotype. The chain recombines TRBV3-1 with TRBJ1-5; the D is unclear. The length of the CDR3 is 14 residues. The germline V gene has CDR1 LGHDT and CDR2 YNNKEL (reference sequence). V was shortened by 4 bases and J by 0 bases, with 7 bases between the two germline ends. The DNA for the CDR3 is TGTGCCAGCAGCCGGGGAGTTAGCAATCAGCCCCAGCATTTT. Its protein product is CASSRGVSNQPQHF.

This chain joins TRBV14 and TRBJ1-4, with D unclear. Germline values: CDR1 SGHDN, CDR2 FVKESK. V lost 0 bases, J lost 9 bases, and 11 bases lay in between. The CDR3 has 14 amino acids. The chain's CDR3 is CASSQDLRVKKLFF. CDR3 DNA sequence: TGTGCCAGCAGCCAAGACCTCCGGGTAAAAAAACTGTTTTTT. The entire variable domain, with the rest obtained from reference TRBV14 and TRBJ1-4, is as follows: EAGVTQFPSHSVIEKGQTVTLRCDPISGHDNLYWYRRVMGKEIKFLLHFVKESKQDESGMPNNRFLAERTGGTYSTLKVQPAELEDSGVYFCASSQDLRVKKLFFGSGTQLSVL.

The chain has TRBV5-8 and TRBJ1-3; weak D call: TRBD1 (5 bases). CDR1 and CDR2 (germline): SGHTS, YDEGEE. The CDR3 length is 20 residues. V lost 1 base and J 1 base, leaving 24 bases between the germline ends. CDR3 residues: CASSLNVAGLADISGNTIYF. The CDR3 coding sequence is TGTGCCAGCAGCTTGAATGTAGCAGGGCTCGCCGACATATCTGGAAACACCATATATTTT.

In the case of this clonotype: At one end the junction does not follow the germline gene, possibly because of a read error. This sequence joins TRBV18 and TRBJ2-1; 10 nucleotides align to TRBD2. CDR3 length equals 14 residues. The germline V gene encodes CDR1 KGHSH and CDR2 LQKENI. Here the CDR3 DNA reads TGTGCCAGCTCACCGGGACTAGCGTATCATGAGCAGTCCTTC. This encodes CASSPGLAYHEQSF.

This clonotype was seen a few times. The CDR3 loop is CASSLIARTEDYGYTF. DNA of the CDR3: TGTGCCAGCAGCTTAATAGCCCGGACAGAGGACTATGGCTACACCTTC. The chain combines TRBV5-4 with TRBJ1-2; tentative D call: TRBD1 (6 bases). The germline gives CDR1 SGHNT, CDR2 YYREEE (reference sequence). Trimming cost V 2 bases and J 3 bases, with 17 bases left between them. The CDR3 has 16 amino acids.

This clonotype was seen repeatedly, ten times or more. The rearrangement joins TRBV7-9 to TRBJ2-5; 8 bases agree with TRBD2. Looked up from germline, CDR1 is SEHNR and CDR2 is FQNEAQ (reference sequence). Trimming removed 2 bases from V and 1 base from J; junction bases left unmatched: 6. The CDR3 extends over 16 amino acids. This chain's CDR3 is CASSLRLAKTQETQYF. CDR3 sequence (DNA): TGTGCCAGCAGCTTAAGACTAGCGAAGACCCAAGAGACCCAGTACTTC. Combining the CDR3 with reference TRBV7-9 and TRBJ2-5 gives the whole variable domain DTGVSQNPRHKITKRGQNVTFRCDPISEHNRLYWYRQTLGQGPEFLTYFQNEAQLEKSRLLSDRFSAERPKGSFSTLEIQRTEQGDSAMYLCASSLRLAKTQETQYFGPGTRLLVL.

In its sample, this clonotype was seen a few times. A single base separates this from a much larger clone, so it may be a read error. The chain couples TRBV28 to TRBJ1-1; D is undetermined. The germline V gene encodes CDR1 MDHEN and CDR2 SYDVKM. The CDR3 has 15 amino acids. CDR3 in DNA: TGTGCCAACAGTTACCCCTACTTAGCGAGGACTGAAGCTTTCTTT. It specifies CANSYPYLARTEAFF. Combining the CDR3 with reference TRBV28 and TRBJ1-1 gives the whole variable domain DVKVTQSSRYLVKRTGEKVFLECVQDMDHENMFWYRQDPGLGLRLIYFSYDVKMKEKGDIPEGYSVSREKKERFSLILESASTNQTSMYLCANSYPYLARTEAFFGQGTRLTVV.

The V and J genes are TRBV6-1 and TRBJ2-7; 9 bases agree with TRBD2. The trim removed 5 bases at V and 6 bases at J, leaving 5 bases unmatched. Germline CDR1 is MNHNS and CDR2 is SASEGT. This CDR3 comprises 13 residues. CDR3 sequence reads: CASSPPLAGEQYF. CDR3 DNA sequence: TGTGCCAGCAGTCCCCCACTAGCGGGCGAGCAGTACTTC.